The present T cell receptor beta chain was sequenced within a study of PD-1 blockade in classical Hodgkin lymphoma. Study-level background: Nivolumab dosed at 3 mg/kg went to patients intravenously every 2 weeks. Study outcomes and limitations: Healthy donors reportedly exceeded newly diagnosed patients in baseline TCR diversity. By cycle point C4D1, TCR diversity had risen significantly in CD4+ cells (but not CD8+ cells). Similar baseline diversity was found in complete responders and newly diagnosed patients.

Produced via immunoSEQ multiplex PCR; TCRdb's table is partial and in-frame only. The sample shows under 20,000 clones, roughly 80% of them seen only once. On this clone: Its target is unknown.

With no exception, relapse followed autologous stem cell transplantation in all patients, and brentuximab vedotin exposure varied. The source is a human donor with classical Hodgkin lymphoma. Sequenced material: peripheral blood mononuclear cells (PBMCs), taken before the second cycle of nivolumab.

CDR3 nucleotide sequence: TGTGCCAGCAGCTTGGGACAAAATCAGCCCCAGCATTTT. As protein: CASSLGQNQPQHF. This chain connects TRBV7-8 to TRBJ1-5, with D maybe TRBD1 (6 bases). Germline assignment: CDR1 SGHVS and CDR2 FQNEAQ. The V gene lost 3 bases and the J gene lost 4 bases, with 7 bases spanning the gap. The CDR3 has 13 residues.